The present TCR beta chain was sequenced within a study of cytomegalovirus exposure and HLA in healthy donors. After removal of 3 bases from V and 1 base from J, the junction contained 8 bases not matched to a gene. The germline V gene has CDR1 MNHEY and CDR2 SVGAGI. The CDR3 runs to 16 residues. With 60 Vbeta and 13 Jbeta primers, the PCR was carried out. The method was immunoSEQ multiplex PCR; TCRdb's version includes in-frame clones alone and lacks a portion of them. The sample has 150,000 to 200,000 clones, about four fifths seen once. This receptor was obtained from a male donor in good health and CMV-seronegative. The sequenced material came from PBMCs. The genes are TRBV6-5 and TRBJ2-5; TRBD2 agrees at 7 bases. The CDR3 sequence is CASSYPSSGGQETQYF. CDR3 sequence (DNA): TGTGCCAGCAGTTATCCCTCCTCGGGGGGCCAAGAGACCCAGTACTTC.